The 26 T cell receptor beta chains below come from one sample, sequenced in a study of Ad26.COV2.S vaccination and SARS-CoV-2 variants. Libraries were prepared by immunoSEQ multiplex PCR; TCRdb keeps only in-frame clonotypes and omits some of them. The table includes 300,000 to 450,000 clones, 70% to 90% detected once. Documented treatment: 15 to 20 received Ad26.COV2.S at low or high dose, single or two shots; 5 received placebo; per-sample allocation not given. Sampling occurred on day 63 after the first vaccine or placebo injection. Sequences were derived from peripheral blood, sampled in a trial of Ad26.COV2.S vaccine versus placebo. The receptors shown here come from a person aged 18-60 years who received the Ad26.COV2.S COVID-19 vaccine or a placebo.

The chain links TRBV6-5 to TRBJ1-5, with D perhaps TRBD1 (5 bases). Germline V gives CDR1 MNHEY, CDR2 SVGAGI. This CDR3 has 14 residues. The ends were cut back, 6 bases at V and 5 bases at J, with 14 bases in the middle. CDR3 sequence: CASRGPGIHQPQHF. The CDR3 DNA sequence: TGTGCCAGCAGGGGGCCTGGCATCCATCAGCCCCAGCATTTT.

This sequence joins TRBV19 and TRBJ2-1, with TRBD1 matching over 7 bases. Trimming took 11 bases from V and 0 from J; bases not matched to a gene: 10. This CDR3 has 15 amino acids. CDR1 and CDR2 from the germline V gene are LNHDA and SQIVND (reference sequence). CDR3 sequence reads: CACSPGQNSYNEQFF. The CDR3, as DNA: TGTGCCTGCTCCCCGGGACAGAACTCCTACAATGAGCAGTTCTTC.

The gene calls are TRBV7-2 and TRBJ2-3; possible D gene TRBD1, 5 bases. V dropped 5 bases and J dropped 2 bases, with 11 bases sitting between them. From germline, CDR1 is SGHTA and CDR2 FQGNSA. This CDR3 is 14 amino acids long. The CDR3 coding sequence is TGTGCCAGCAGCCCATCCAGGGACACAGATACGCAGTATTTT. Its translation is CASSPSRDTDTQYF.

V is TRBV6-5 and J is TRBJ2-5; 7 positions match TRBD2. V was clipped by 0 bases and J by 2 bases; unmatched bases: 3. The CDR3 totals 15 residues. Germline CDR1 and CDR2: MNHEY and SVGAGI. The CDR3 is CASSYSWGGQETQYF. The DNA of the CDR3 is TGTGCCAGCAGTTACTCTTGGGGGGGACAAGAGACCCAGTACTTC.

The CDR3 DNA sequence: TGTGCTAGTGGTTCGACCCGAGCTGGGACTAGCGGGGGCCTTAGCTCCTACAATGAGCAGTTCTTC. This sequence encodes CASGSTRAGTSGGLSSYNEQFF. This chain links TRBV12-5 with TRBJ2-1, with 14 bases matching TRBD2. This CDR3 comprises 22 residues. CDR1 LGHNT and CDR2 FRNRAP come from the germline V gene. Trimming at V came to 4 bases and at J to 0 bases, leaving 17 bases not matched to a gene.

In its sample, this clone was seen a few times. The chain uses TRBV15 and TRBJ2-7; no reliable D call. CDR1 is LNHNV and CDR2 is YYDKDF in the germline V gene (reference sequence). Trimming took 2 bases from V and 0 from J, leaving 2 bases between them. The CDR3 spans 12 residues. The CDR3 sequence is CATSRPSYEQYF. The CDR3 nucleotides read TGTGCCACCAGCAGACCCTCCTACGAGCAGTACTTC.

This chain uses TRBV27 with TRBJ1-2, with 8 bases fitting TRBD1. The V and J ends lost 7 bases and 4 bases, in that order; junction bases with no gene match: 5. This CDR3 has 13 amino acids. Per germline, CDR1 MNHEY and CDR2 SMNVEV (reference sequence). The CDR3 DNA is TGTGCCAGCACCCGAACAGGGGGCTATGGCTACACCTTC. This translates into CASTRTGGYGYTF.

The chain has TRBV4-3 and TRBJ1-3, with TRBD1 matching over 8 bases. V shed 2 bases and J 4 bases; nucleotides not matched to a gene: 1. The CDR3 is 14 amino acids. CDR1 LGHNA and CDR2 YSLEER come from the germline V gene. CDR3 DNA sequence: TGCGCCAGCAGCCAACAGGGGGCAGGAAACACCATATATTTT. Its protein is CASSQQGAGNTIYF.

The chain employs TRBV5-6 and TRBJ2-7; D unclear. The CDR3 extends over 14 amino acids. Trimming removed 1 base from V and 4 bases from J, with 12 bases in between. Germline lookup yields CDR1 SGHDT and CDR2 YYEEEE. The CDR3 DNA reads TGTGCCAGCAGCTTGTTGGCTCTGGGATACGAGCAGTACTTC. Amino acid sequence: CASSLLALGYEQYF.

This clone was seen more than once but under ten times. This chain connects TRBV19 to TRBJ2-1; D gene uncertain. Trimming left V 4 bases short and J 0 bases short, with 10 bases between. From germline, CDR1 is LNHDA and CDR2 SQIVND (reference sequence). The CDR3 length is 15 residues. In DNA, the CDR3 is TGTGCCAGTAGTACCCAGATCAGCTCCTACAATGAGCAGTTCTTC. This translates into CASSTQISSYNEQFF.

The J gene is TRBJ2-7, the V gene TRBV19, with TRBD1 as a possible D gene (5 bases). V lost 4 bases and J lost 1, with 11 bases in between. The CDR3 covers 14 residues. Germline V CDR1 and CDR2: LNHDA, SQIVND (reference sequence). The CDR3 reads CASSTPDTSYEQYF. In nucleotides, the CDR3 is TGTGCCAGTAGTACCCCGGACACGTCCTACGAGCAGTACTTC.

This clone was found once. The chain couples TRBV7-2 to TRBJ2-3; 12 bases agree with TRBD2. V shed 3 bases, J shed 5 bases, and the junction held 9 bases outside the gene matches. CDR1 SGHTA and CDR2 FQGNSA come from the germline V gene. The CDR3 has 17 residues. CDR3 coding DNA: TGTGCCAGCAGCTTCTCCGTCCTAGCGGGAGGGGTAGATACGCAGTATTTT. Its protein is CASSFSVLAGGVDTQYF.

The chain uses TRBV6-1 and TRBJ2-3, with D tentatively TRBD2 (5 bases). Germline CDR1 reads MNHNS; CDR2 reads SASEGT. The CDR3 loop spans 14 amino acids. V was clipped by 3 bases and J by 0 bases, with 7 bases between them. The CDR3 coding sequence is TGTGCCAGCAGTGATTGGACTAGCACAGATACGCAGTATTTT. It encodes CASSDWTSTDTQYF.

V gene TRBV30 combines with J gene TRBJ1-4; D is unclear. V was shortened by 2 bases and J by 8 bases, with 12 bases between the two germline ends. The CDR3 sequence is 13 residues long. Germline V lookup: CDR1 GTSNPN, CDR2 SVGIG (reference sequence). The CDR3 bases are TGTGCCTGGAGTCGGATGCTCGGGGAAAAACTGTTTTTT. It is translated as CAWSRMLGEKLFF.

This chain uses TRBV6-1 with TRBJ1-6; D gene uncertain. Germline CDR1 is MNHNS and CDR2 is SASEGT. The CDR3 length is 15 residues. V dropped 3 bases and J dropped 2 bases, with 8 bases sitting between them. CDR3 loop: CASSEGKAYNSPLHF. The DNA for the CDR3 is TGTGCCAGCAGTGAGGGGAAGGCCTATAATTCACCCCTCCACTTT.

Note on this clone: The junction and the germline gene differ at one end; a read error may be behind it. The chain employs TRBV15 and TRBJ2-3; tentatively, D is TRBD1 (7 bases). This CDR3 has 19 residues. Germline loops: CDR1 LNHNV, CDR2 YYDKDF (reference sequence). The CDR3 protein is CATSRDRGEDGRTTGTQYF. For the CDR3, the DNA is TGTGCCACCAGCAGAGACAGGGGGGAGGATGGGCGAACAACAGGTACGCAGTATTTT. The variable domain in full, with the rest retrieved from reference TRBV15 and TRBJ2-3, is DAMVIQNPRYQVTQFGKPVTLSCSQTLNHNVMYWYQQKSSQAPKLLFHYYDKDFNNEADTPDNFQSRRPNTSFCFLDIRSPGLGDTAMYLCATSRDRGEDGRTTGTQYFGPGTRLTVL.

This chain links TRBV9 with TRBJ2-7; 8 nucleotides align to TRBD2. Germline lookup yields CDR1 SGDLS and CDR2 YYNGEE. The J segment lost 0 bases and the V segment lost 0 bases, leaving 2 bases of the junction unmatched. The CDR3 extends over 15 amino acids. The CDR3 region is CASSVGAGVSYEQYF. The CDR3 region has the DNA TGTGCCAGCAGCGTAGGAGCGGGGGTCTCCTACGAGCAGTACTTC. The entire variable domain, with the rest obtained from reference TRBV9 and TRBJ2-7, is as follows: DSGVTQTPKHLITATGQRVTLRCSPRSGDLSVYWYQQSLDQGLQFLIQYYNGEERAKGNILERFSAQQFPDLHSELNLSSLELGDSALYFCASSVGAGVSYEQYFGPGTRLTVT.

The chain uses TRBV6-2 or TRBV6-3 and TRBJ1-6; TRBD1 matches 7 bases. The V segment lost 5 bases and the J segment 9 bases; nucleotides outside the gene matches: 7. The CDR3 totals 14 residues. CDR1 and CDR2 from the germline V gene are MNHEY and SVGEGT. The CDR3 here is CASSPDRVVSPLHF. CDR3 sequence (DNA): TGTGCCAGCAGTCCCGACAGGGTCGTTTCACCCCTCCACTTT.

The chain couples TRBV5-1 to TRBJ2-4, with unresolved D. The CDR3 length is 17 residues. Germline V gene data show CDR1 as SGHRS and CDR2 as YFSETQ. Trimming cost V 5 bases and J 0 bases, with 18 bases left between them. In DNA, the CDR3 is TGCGCCAGCAGGCTCGGCTTCGACGGGCTAGCCAAAAACATTCAGTACTTC. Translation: CASRLGFDGLAKNIQYF.

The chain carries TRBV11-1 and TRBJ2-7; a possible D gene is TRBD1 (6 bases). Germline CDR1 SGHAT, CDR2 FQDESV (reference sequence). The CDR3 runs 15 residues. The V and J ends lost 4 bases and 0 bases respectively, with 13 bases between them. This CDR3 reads CASSSDRISSYEQYF. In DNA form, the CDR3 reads TGTGCCAGCAGCTCGGACAGAATTAGCTCCTACGAGCAGTACTTC.

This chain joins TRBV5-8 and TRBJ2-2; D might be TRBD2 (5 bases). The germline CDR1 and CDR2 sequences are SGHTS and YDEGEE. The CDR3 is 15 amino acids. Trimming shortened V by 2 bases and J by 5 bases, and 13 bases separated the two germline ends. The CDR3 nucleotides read TGTGCCAGCAGCTTCCCTAGCTCGAGGACCGGGGAGCTGTTTTTT. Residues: CASSFPSSRTGELFF.

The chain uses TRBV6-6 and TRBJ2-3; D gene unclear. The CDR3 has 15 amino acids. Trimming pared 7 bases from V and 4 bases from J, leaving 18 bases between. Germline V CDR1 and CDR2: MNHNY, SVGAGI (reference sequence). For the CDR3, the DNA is TGTGCCAGCATGCCGGGCCCCAGCCTCGCAGATACGCAGTATTTT. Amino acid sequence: CASMPGPSLADTQYF.

The CDR3 region is CASSVGRLSGANVLTF. The CDR3, as DNA: TGTGCCAGCTCTGTCGGCCGCCTCTCTGGGGCCAACGTCCTGACTTTC. This sequence joins TRBV18 and TRBJ2-6; no clear D. Germline V gene lookup returns CDR1 KGHSH and CDR2 LQKENI. The CDR3 extends over 16 amino acids. V gave up 6 bases and J gave up 0 bases, with 12 bases separating them.

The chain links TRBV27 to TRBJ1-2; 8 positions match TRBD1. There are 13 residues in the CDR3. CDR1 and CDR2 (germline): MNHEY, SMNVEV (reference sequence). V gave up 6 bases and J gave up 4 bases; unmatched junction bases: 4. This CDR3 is CASSWTGTYGYTF. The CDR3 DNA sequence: TGTGCCAGCAGCTGGACAGGGACCTATGGCTACACCTTC.

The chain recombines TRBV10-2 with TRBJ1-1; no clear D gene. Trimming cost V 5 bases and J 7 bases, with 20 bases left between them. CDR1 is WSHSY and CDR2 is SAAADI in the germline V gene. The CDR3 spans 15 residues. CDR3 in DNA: TGCGCCAGCAGTTGGTCAAGGAGAGTAATCGGTGAAGCTTTCTTT. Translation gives CASSWSRRVIGEAFF.

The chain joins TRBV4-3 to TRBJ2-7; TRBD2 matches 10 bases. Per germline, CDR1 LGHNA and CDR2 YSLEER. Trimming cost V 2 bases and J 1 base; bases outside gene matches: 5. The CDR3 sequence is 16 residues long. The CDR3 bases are TGCGCCAGCAGCCAATCACTAGCGGGACTATCCTACGAGCAGTACTTC. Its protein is CASSQSLAGLSYEQYF.